This passage covers 19 T cell receptor beta chains from one sample sequenced in a study of cytomegalovirus exposure and HLA in healthy donors. TCRdb keeps only in-frame clones here, not all; method: immunoSEQ multiplex PCR. The sample contains roughly 60,000 clones, roughly 90% of which appear only once. The sample was PBMCs. The source of these receptors is a woman between 25 and 40 years old in good health and CMV-seronegative.

The gene calls are TRBV28 and TRBJ1-5, with TRBD1 matching 9 bases. The CDR3 has 13 amino acids. Trimming at V came to 8 bases and at J to 4 bases, leaving 3 bases not matched to a gene. The germline V gene encodes CDR1 MDHEN and CDR2 SYDVKM. CDR3 sequence (DNA): TGTGCCAGCCTGGGACAGGGTAATCAGCCCCAGCATTTT. As protein: CASLGQGNQPQHF.

This chain uses TRBV9 with TRBJ2-1, with D maybe TRBD1 (6 bases). Between the trimmed V and J ends, which lost 4 bases and 2 bases, there was a span of 13 bases. The CDR3 contains 15 residues. The germline V gene encodes CDR1 SGDLS and CDR2 YYNGEE. The CDR3 bases are TGTGCCAGCAGCAGAGCAGGGGAGACCTACAATGAGCAGTTCTTC. It specifies CASSRAGETYNEQFF.

This clone was observed once. The gene calls are TRBV6-6 and TRBJ2-5, with D possibly TRBD1 on 6 matching bases. The CDR3 runs to 14 residues. Germline V gene sequence: CDR1 MNHNY, CDR2 SVGAGI (reference sequence). V dropped 6 bases and J dropped 3 bases, with 14 bases sitting between them. The CDR3 nucleotides are TGTGCCAGCAGGGGGGACATAGAGAAAGAGACCCAGTACTTC. Translation gives CASRGDIEKETQYF.

This sequence joins TRBV18 and TRBJ2-1; 7 bases are shared with TRBD1. This CDR3 is 16 amino acids long. V dropped 1 base and J dropped 1; count of bases not matched to a gene: 4. Germline assignment: CDR1 KGHSH and CDR2 LQKENI. CDR3 sequence (DNA): TGTGCCAGCTCACCACTAGCAGGGGGATCCTACAATGAGCAGTTCTTC. It specifies CASSPLAGGSYNEQFF.

Only one count was recorded for this clone. V and J are TRBV25-1 and TRBJ2-2; 7 positions match TRBD2. Germline CDR1 is MGHDK and CDR2 is SYGVNS. The CDR3 totals 16 residues. J was trimmed by 6 bases and V by 2 bases; bases with no gene match: 9. CDR3 bases: TGTGCCAGCAGTGAAGAAGTGGGAGGGCCTTCCGGGGAGCTGTTTTTT. Amino acids: CASSEEVGGPSGELFF. Drawing the rest from reference TRBV25-1 and TRBJ2-2, the complete variable domain is EADIYQTPRYLVIGTGKKITLECSQTMGHDKMYWYQQDPGMELHLIHYSYGVNSTEKGDLSSESTVSRIRTEHFPLTLESARPSHTSQYLCASSEEVGGPSGELFFGEGSRLTVL.

The rearrangement uses TRBV11-2 and TRBJ2-7; 9 nucleotides line up with TRBD2. J was trimmed by 2 bases and V by 5 bases; bases with no gene match: 19. CDR1 and CDR2 from the germline V gene are SGHAT and FQNNGV. This CDR3 is built from 19 residues. The CDR3 region is CASSPIFVLGTSTPYEQYF. The CDR3 coding sequence is TGTGCCAGCAGCCCCATTTTTGTTCTAGGGACTAGCACCCCCTACGAGCAGTACTTC.

Turning to this clone: Compared with germline, one end of the junction differs, possibly owing to a read error. The chain uses TRBV7-7 and TRBJ2-5, with D possibly being TRBD1 or TRBD2 (5 bases each). The CDR3 runs to 15 residues. Germline V gene sequence: CDR1 SSHAT, CDR2 FNYEAQ (reference sequence). CDR3 nucleotides: TGTGCTAGCAGCTTACTAGGGGTCCCCCAAGAGACCCAGTACTTC. Amino acid sequence: CASSLLGVPQETQYF.

The J gene is TRBJ2-3, the V gene TRBV30; 7 nucleotides align to TRBD2. After removal of 0 bases from V and 4 bases from J, the junction contained 10 bases not matched to a gene. This CDR3 region has 16 residues. Looked up from germline, CDR1 is GTSNPN and CDR2 is SVGIG (reference sequence). The CDR3 DNA is TGTGCCTGGAGTGTTCTCGGCGGGAGTGGGCCAGATACGCAGTATTTT. This codes for CAWSVLGGSGPDTQYF.

Only one count was recorded for this clone. The V call is TRBV6-1, the J call TRBJ1-5; D gene ambiguous. Germline V gives CDR1 MNHNS, CDR2 SASEGT. Trimming took 5 bases from V and 4 from J, leaving 9 bases between them. This CDR3 spans 13 amino acids. CDR3 nucleotide sequence: TGTGCCAGCAGTATAAGAGAAAATCAGCCCCAGCATTTT. It encodes CASSIRENQPQHF.

The rearrangement links TRBV7-3 to TRBJ1-1; possible D gene TRBD1, 5 bases. V shed 3 bases and J shed 1 base, with 6 bases lying between them. CDR3 length: 13 residues. Per germline, CDR1 SGHTA and CDR2 FQGTGA. CDR3 DNA sequence: TGTGCCAGCAGCTTCACAGGGAACACTGAAGCTTTCTTT. It codes for CASSFTGNTEAFF.

The gene calls are TRBV9 and TRBJ1-1; the D is unclear. V was cut by 4 bases and J by 1 base, with 14 bases left in between. The CDR3 is 15 amino acids. Germline CDR1 and CDR2: SGDLS and YYNGEE. The DNA for the CDR3 is TGTGCCAGCAGCCCTACCCACAGTGAGAACACTGAAGCTTTCTTT. This codes for CASSPTHSENTEAFF.

V usage is TRBV27 and J usage is TRBJ1-5, with a weak D call TRBD1 (6 bases). From germline, CDR1 is MNHEY and CDR2 SMNVEV (reference sequence). The CDR3 is made up of 15 amino acids. Trimming pared 5 bases from V and 0 bases from J, leaving 11 bases between. The CDR3 coding sequence is TGTGCCAGCAGTCCGCAGGGGAATAGCAATCAGCCCCAGCATTTT. It codes for CASSPQGNSNQPQHF.

V usage is TRBV5-4 and J usage is TRBJ1-1, with 11 bases fitting TRBD1. After removal of 8 bases from V and 4 bases from J, the junction contained 13 bases not matched to a gene. Germline CDR1 is SGHNT and CDR2 is YYREEE (reference sequence). The CDR3 runs 16 residues. The CDR3 is CASRPGQGGSGTEAFF. The CDR3 DNA sequence: TGTGCCAGTAGGCCGGGACAGGGGGGTTCAGGCACTGAAGCTTTCTTT.

The chain recombines TRBV6-6 with TRBJ2-3; 8 nucleotides line up with TRBD2. CDR3 size: 15 residues. The V and J ends lost 2 bases and 0 bases, in that order; junction bases with no gene match: 1. Per the germline V gene, CDR1 is MNHNY and CDR2 is SVGAGI (reference sequence). The CDR3 here is CASSYGGRSTDTQYF. The DNA of the CDR3 is TGTGCCAGCAGTTACGGCGGGAGGAGCACAGATACGCAGTATTTT.

The rearrangement joins TRBV11-2 to TRBJ2-1, with D possibly TRBD2 on 6 matching bases. V gave up 4 bases and J gave up 9 bases, with 25 bases separating them. The length of the CDR3 is 17 residues. Germline V CDR1 and CDR2: SGHAT, FQNNGV. DNA of the CDR3: TGTGCCAGCAGCTCAGAGTGGCTGTTAACTAGCATCGGTGAGCAGTTCTTC. Translating it yields CASSSEWLLTSIGEQFF.

The CDR3 protein is CASSYRETQYF. The CDR3 coding sequence is TGTGCCAGCAGTTACCGAGAGACCCAGTACTTC. The V and J genes are TRBV6-6 and TRBJ2-5, with unresolved D. The CDR3 has 11 amino acids. Trimming left V 2 bases short and J 4 bases short, with 2 bases between. Germline CDR1 is MNHNY and CDR2 is SVGAGI (reference sequence).

This sequence joins TRBV2 and TRBJ1-2; 10 bases are a match to TRBD1. V dropped 7 bases and J dropped 6; count of bases not matched to a gene: 14. The CDR3 sequence is 16 residues long. Germline V gives CDR1 SNHLY, CDR2 FYNNEI. CDR3 sequence: CASNRAGTGDVDGYTF. CDR3 DNA sequence: TGTGCCAGCAATCGGGCAGGGACAGGGGATGTTGATGGCTACACCTTC.

The rearrangement links TRBV28 to TRBJ2-1; 8 positions agree with TRBD2. Looked up from germline, CDR1 is MDHEN and CDR2 is SYDVKM. The length of the CDR3 is 16 residues. J gave up 7 bases and V 6 bases, and 14 bases lay outside the gene matches. CDR3 in DNA: TGTGCCAGCAGCTCCCCAGGGCGAGCGGGAGATAATGAGCAGTTCTTC. Its protein product is CASSSPGRAGDNEQFF.

The chain uses TRBV28 and TRBJ1-5; no reliable D call. Germline values: CDR1 MDHEN, CDR2 SYDVKM. The CDR3 totals 12 residues. Deletions cut 8 bases from V and 2 bases from J, with 7 bases between. The CDR3 DNA follows: TGTGCCAGCTTGGGAGGCAATCAGCCCCAGCATTTT. This translates into CASLGGNQPQHF.